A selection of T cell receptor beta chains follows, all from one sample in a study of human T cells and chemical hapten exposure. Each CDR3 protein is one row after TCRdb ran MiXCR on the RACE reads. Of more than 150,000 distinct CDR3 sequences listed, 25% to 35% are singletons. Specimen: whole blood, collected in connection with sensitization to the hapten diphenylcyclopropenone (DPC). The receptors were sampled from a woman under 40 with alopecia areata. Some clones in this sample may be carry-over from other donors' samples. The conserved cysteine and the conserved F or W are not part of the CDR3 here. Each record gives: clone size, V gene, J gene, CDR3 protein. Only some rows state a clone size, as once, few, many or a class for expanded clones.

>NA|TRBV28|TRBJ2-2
ASLAGTLYTGELF
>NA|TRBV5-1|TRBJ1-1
ASGEQGNTEAF
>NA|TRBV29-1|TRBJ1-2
SVGGGANYGYT
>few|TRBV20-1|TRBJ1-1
SARGGNTEAF
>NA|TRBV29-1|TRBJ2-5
SVTREQETQY
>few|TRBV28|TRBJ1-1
ASTQPRGNTEAF
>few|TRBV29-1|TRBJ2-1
SPAGPHNEQF
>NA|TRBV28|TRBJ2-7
ASRSSGTSYEQY
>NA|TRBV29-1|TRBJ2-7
SVARTAAYEQY
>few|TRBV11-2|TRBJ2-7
ASSDSAGGYEQY
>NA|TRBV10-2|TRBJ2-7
ASSPPTGTGIFEQY
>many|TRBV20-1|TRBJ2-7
SAPRTGSSYEQY
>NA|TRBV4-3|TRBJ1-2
ASSQDIDSAGNYHSYT
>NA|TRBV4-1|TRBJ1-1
ASAGVNTEAF
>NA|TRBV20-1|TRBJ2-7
SARDLLAPSGETYEQY